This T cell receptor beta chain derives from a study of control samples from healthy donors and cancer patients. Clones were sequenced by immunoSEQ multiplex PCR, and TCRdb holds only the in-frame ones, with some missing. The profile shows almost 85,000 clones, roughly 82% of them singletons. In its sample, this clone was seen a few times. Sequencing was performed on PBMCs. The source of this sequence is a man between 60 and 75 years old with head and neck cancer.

The CDR3 DNA follows: TGTGCCAGCAGCCGATTCGGCGCGGGGAACACAGATACGCAGTATTTT. This codes for CASSRFGAGNTDTQYF. The chain employs TRBV5-6 and TRBJ2-3; tentatively, D is TRBD2 (6 bases). Germline-derived CDR1 and CDR2 are SGHDT and YYEEEE. This CDR3 contains 16 residues. V dropped 4 bases and J dropped 2 bases, with 17 bases sitting between them.